The sequence of this T cell receptor beta chain was determined in a study of response to subunit inactivated influenza vaccine (dated 2018 in TCRdb). At the level of the whole study: The study used deep quantitative T cell receptor repertoire profiling to track responses to a trivalent subunit inactivated influenza vaccine. Findings and caveats that apply to the study as a whole: The authors suggested that each seasonal influenza vaccination may recruit only a limited number of new T cells.

Library preparation employed RT-PCR. Sequencing took place on an Illumina HiSeq 2500. The public reads were reanalyzed by TCRdb: fastp trimming at Q25, MiXCR alignment, in-frame beta chains only. Each entry is one CDR3 protein sequence, shown with its most common DNA and genes. For this sample there are about 780,000 distinct CDR3 sequences; about 18% appear just once. The top ten clones comprise roughly a tenth of the sample. The germline V end is reduced by 6 bases and the J end by 1 base; junction bases left unmatched: 1. Spanning cysteine to phenylalanine, the CDR3 consists of 13 amino acids. The retained sequence is limited to the CDR3, 39 bases, with the frame set at the first base. This clonotype was counted a few times. Its antigen is still unknown. It has no much larger one-base neighbor in the sample; base qualities were not kept.

The sequence joins TRBV12-3 or TRBV12-4 to TRBJ2-5, with 8 junctional bases fitting TRBD2. The sample in question was PBMCs from blood, obtained about 5 days after vaccination. This receptor was taken from a man aged 50 to 60 who received an inactivated influenza vaccine. Donor details come from another sample of the same person, matched by shared clones. Read as DNA, the sequence is TGTGCCAGCAGAGGACTAGCCCAAGAGACCCAGTACTTC. This translates into CASRGLAQETQYF.